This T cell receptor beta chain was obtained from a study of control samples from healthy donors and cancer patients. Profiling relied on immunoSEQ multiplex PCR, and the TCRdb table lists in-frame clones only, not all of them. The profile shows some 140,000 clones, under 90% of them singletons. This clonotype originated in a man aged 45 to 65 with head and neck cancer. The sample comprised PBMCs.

For the CDR3, the DNA is TGTGCCAGCAGGATCAGTGGTCGGGAAAAACTGTTTTTT. Translation gives CASRISGREKLFF. This chain joins TRBV27 and TRBJ1-4; D uncertain. CDR3 length: 13 residues. Germline V lookup: CDR1 MNHEY, CDR2 SMNVEV (reference sequence). Trimming cost V 6 bases and J 8 bases, with 13 bases left between them.